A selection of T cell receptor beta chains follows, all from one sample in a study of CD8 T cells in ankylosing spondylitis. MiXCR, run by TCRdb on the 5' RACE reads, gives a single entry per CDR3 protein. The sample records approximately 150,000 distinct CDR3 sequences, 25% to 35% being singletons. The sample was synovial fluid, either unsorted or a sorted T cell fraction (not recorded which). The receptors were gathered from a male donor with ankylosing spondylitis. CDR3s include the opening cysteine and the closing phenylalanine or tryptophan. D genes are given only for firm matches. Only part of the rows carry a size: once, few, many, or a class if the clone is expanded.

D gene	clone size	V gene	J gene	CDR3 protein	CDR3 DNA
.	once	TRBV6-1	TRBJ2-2	CATSPGWGVGTGELFF	TGTGCCACCTCTCCTGGTTGGGGGGTCGGCACCGGGGAGCTGTTTTTT
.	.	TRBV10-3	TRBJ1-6	CAISEGELYNSPLHF	TGTGCCATCAGTGAGGGTGAACTGTATAATTCACCCCTCCACTTT
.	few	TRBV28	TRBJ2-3	CASRHRVRNTDTQYF	TGTGCCAGCAGACACAGGGTCAGAAACACAGATACGCAGTATTTT
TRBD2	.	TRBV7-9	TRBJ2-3	CASSQLLRGAPYF	TGTGCCAGCAGTCAACTGCTGCGGGGGGCCCCGTATTTT
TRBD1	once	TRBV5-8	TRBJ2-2	CASSLWTGKTTGELFF	TGTGCCAGCAGCTTATGGACAGGGAAAACCACCGGGGAGCTGTTTTTT
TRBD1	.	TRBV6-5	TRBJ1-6	CASSYGFGTGASPLHF	TGTGCCAGCAGTTACGGCTTCGGGACAGGAGCTTCACCCCTCCACTTT
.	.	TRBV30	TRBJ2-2	CAWSVGGGNTGELFF	TGTGCCTGGAGTGTTGGAGGGGGGAACACCGGGGAGCTGTTTTTT
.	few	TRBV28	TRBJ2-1	CASSWSGASYNEQFF	TGTGCCAGCAGTTGGTCAGGGGCCTCCTACAATGAGCAGTTCTTC
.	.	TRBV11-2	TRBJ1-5	CASSARGGDSNQPQHF	TGTGCCAGCAGCGCGCGGGGGGGGGATAGCAATCAGCCCCAGCATTTT
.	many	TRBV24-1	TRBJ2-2	CATRTANTGELFF	TGTGCCACCAGGACAGCGAACACCGGGGAGCTGTTTTTT
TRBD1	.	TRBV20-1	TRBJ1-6	CSAMTGASLNSPLHF	TGCAGTGCGATGACAGGGGCTAGTCTCAATTCACCCCTCCACTTT
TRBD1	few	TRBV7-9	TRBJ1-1	CASSLGTGSLNTEAFF	TGTGCCAGCAGCCTCGGGACAGGCTCCTTGAACACTGAAGCTTTCTTT
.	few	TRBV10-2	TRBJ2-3	CASSEWGDTQYF	TGCGCCAGCAGTGAGTGGGGAGATACGCAGTATTTT
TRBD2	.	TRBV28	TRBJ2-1	CASSSPGLAGGSSYNEQFF	TGTGCCAGCAGTTCACCGGGACTAGCGGGGGGAAGCTCCTACAATGAGCAGTTCTTC
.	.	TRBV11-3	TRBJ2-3	CASSFGGFTDTQYF	TGTGCCAGCAGCTTCGGGGGATTTACAGATACGCAGTATTTT
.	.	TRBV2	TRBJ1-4	CASTEWTATSGEKLFF	TGTGCCAGCACCGAATGGACGGCTACCTCGGGGGAAAAACTGTTTTTT
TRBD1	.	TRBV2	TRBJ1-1	CASSDVRQGSTEAFF	TGTGCCAGCAGTGATGTAAGACAGGGAAGCACTGAAGCTTTCTTT